Here is one TCR beta chain with its context. These data come from a study of cytomegalovirus exposure and HLA in healthy donors. Trimming cost V 1 base and J 7 bases; bases outside gene matches: 16. Looked up from germline, CDR1 is MGHRA and CDR2 is YSYEKL. The CDR3 contains 18 residues. 60 Vbeta and 13 Jbeta primers were used in PCR. Data came from immunoSEQ multiplex PCR; TCRdb stores just in-frame clones and leaves some out. Of under 200,000 clones in the sample, roughly 74% were seen once. Source material: PBMCs. The rearrangement joins TRBV4-1 to TRBJ1-5; 7 nucleotides agree with TRBD1. The TCR was taken from a woman in her 30s in good health and CMV-seropositive. Written as DNA, the CDR3 is TGCGCCAGCAGCCAAGCTTCAATTTTAGGGGGCCAACGGCAGCCCCAGCATTTT. Translating gives CASSQASILGGQRQPQHF.